The present entry profiles one T cell receptor (beta chain) with its context. The target of this receptor is not known. No quality values exist for individual bases; no much larger clone is one base distant. The sample's time point, from its label and the paper: about 28 days (+/-7) after the second vaccine dose. AZD1222 recipients given second doses at about 4 weeks or at about 12 weeks were pooled, since spike-specific TCR depth and breadth were not found to differ between the two schedules. Vaccinee samples were obtained from the UK trials COV001 and COV002, which included a single-blind randomized controlled phase 2/3 trial of AZD1222 (ChAdOx1 nCoV-19) in healthy adults. Trial participant PBMC samples were collected at day 0 and day 28 after the second dose for TCRbeta chain sequencing. This entry belongs to a study of T cell responses to AZD1222 COVID-19 vaccine (dated by TCRdb to the early 2020s). With regard to the full study: A total of more than 230 trial participants underwent TCR sequencing, of whom more than 200 had received two doses of AZD1222 and approximately 25 had received two doses of the MenACWY control vaccine. Enrollment into the trials was organized by age into subgroups of 18-55, 56-69 and 70-plus years, and those subgroups contained roughly 140, 27 and 60 TCR-sequenced participants, respectively. Overall results and qualifications from the work: After two AZD1222 doses, both the breadth and the depth of spike-specific TCRs were significantly higher than at day 0 and than in MenACWY recipients. Epitopes outside the regions mutated in the B.1.351 and B.1.1.7 variants were reportedly recognized by nearly half of the unique spike-specific TCRs. Because no samples from the day 14 peak response were available, repertoires could be characterized only after the peak T cell response. Vaccine-associated CD4 TCRs spanned the whole spike protein, with dominant responses in regions 160-218 and 743-854. Participants were mostly white British and included more females than males, and it was suggested by the authors that clonal diversity may have been underestimated. In the small 56-69-year group, the increase in depth fell short of significance, most likely because of low power. Conclusions about previously exposed vaccinees are limited, since just five or six AZD1222 recipients were seropositive for SARS-CoV-2 at baseline.

The CDR3 regions of human TCRbeta chains were analyzed by immunosequencing. The authors processed their data as follows. Repertoire TCRs were checked for matches against a reference library of SARS-CoV-2-specific TCRs that had been generated using the MIRA antigen-specificity platform. Breadth was defined as the fraction of unique TCRs that were SARS-CoV-2-associated, and depth was defined as the fraction of total T cells that were SARS-CoV-2-associated. Each spike-specific TCR was assigned to its reactive spike region and to a CD4 or CD8 class using the MIRA data. Log10-transformed breadth and depth values were compared by one-way ANOVA with Sidak's multiple comparisons tests. In its TCRdb copy, this immuneACCESS table keeps in-frame sequences only and misses some clones. Where compared with another copy, unresolved V genes explain less than half of these, and the others have no known cause. V and J calls and clone size follow that table, whereas D and trimming were derived from the DNA. This sample lists 100,000 to 150,000 clones; about 86% were detected once. The leading ten clones occupy roughly 15% of the sample.

Taken from cysteine to phenylalanine, the CDR3 has 14 residues. Of all the DNA, just the CDR3 is kept, 42 bases in frame from base 1. V sheds 2 bases and J sheds 1 base, leaving 6 bases between their ends. The germline V gene specifies ENHRY as CDR1 and SYGVKD as CDR2. The origin of this receptor is an adult who received the AZD1222 COVID-19 vaccine. The chain joins TRBV10-3 to TRBJ2-1, with an unclear D gene assignment. The sequencing here drew on peripheral blood, taken 28 days after the second AZD1222 dose. The bases are TGTGCCATCAGTGAGGCCCTGTCCTACAATGAGCAGTTCTTC. Translated, it gives CAISEALSYNEQFF.